A selection of T cell receptor beta chains follows, all from one sample in a study of spatial heterogeneity in lung cancer. In TCRdb, the 5' RACE reads were re-called with MiXCR into one record per CDR3 protein. The table has some 9,900 distinct CDR3 sequences, more than 10% seen once; the top ten hold 8% to 11%. Material: lung tumor tissue, obtained at surgery. Receptors originate from a male donor with early-stage non-small cell lung cancer. The CDR3 runs from the conserved cysteine through the conserved F or W. D genes are given only for firm matches. Clone size is not always given. Where it is, it says once, few, many or a class for expanded clones.

V: TRBV12-3/TRBV12-4; size: .; D: TRBD1; CDR3: CASSSAITQGAYEQYF
V: TRBV11-2; size: many; D: TRBD2; CDR3: CASSSPGTSGRTYNEQFF
V: TRBV29-1; size: medium-sized; D: .; CDR3: CSVDTWTSGENTEAFF
V: TRBV12-3/TRBV12-4; size: many; D: .; CDR3: CASSFWGDTEAFF
V: TRBV12-3/TRBV12-4; size: medium-sized; D: .; CDR3: CASSLGQGKTGANVLTF
V: TRBV21-1; size: .; D: .; CDR3: CASTQVGHQTPNYGYTF
V: TRBV7-6; size: medium-sized; D: TRBD1; CDR3: CASSTRQGAYEQYF
V: TRBV5-1; size: many; D: TRBD1; CDR3: CASSHRGDQPQHF
V: TRBV6-1; size: many; D: .; CDR3: CASSEESSQFVDFGKNIQYF
V: TRBV27; size: medium-sized; D: .; CDR3: CASSLSPGANYGYTF
V: TRBV7-2; size: .; D: .; CDR3: CASSSDSNYGYTF
V: TRBV12-3/TRBV12-4; size: few; D: .; CDR3: CASGTGNYGYTF
V: TRBV12-3/TRBV12-4; size: .; D: .; CDR3: CATYPGYGELFF
V: TRBV12-3/TRBV12-4; size: medium-sized; D: .; CDR3: CASSLEFREPSGGYTF
V: TRBV7-8; size: medium-sized; D: .; CDR3: CASSPEVSGNSPLHF
V: TRBV5-1; size: medium-sized; D: .; CDR3: CASSLNWGIGAEAFF
V: TRBV9; size: many; D: .; CDR3: CASSGLGRFGELFF
V: TRBV13; size: many; D: TRBD1; CDR3: CASSRPTGKGTDTQYF
V: TRBV12-3/TRBV12-4; size: .; D: .; CDR3: CASSFVTETQYF
V: TRBV6-1; size: many; D: TRBD1; CDR3: CASSSGGSTDTQYF